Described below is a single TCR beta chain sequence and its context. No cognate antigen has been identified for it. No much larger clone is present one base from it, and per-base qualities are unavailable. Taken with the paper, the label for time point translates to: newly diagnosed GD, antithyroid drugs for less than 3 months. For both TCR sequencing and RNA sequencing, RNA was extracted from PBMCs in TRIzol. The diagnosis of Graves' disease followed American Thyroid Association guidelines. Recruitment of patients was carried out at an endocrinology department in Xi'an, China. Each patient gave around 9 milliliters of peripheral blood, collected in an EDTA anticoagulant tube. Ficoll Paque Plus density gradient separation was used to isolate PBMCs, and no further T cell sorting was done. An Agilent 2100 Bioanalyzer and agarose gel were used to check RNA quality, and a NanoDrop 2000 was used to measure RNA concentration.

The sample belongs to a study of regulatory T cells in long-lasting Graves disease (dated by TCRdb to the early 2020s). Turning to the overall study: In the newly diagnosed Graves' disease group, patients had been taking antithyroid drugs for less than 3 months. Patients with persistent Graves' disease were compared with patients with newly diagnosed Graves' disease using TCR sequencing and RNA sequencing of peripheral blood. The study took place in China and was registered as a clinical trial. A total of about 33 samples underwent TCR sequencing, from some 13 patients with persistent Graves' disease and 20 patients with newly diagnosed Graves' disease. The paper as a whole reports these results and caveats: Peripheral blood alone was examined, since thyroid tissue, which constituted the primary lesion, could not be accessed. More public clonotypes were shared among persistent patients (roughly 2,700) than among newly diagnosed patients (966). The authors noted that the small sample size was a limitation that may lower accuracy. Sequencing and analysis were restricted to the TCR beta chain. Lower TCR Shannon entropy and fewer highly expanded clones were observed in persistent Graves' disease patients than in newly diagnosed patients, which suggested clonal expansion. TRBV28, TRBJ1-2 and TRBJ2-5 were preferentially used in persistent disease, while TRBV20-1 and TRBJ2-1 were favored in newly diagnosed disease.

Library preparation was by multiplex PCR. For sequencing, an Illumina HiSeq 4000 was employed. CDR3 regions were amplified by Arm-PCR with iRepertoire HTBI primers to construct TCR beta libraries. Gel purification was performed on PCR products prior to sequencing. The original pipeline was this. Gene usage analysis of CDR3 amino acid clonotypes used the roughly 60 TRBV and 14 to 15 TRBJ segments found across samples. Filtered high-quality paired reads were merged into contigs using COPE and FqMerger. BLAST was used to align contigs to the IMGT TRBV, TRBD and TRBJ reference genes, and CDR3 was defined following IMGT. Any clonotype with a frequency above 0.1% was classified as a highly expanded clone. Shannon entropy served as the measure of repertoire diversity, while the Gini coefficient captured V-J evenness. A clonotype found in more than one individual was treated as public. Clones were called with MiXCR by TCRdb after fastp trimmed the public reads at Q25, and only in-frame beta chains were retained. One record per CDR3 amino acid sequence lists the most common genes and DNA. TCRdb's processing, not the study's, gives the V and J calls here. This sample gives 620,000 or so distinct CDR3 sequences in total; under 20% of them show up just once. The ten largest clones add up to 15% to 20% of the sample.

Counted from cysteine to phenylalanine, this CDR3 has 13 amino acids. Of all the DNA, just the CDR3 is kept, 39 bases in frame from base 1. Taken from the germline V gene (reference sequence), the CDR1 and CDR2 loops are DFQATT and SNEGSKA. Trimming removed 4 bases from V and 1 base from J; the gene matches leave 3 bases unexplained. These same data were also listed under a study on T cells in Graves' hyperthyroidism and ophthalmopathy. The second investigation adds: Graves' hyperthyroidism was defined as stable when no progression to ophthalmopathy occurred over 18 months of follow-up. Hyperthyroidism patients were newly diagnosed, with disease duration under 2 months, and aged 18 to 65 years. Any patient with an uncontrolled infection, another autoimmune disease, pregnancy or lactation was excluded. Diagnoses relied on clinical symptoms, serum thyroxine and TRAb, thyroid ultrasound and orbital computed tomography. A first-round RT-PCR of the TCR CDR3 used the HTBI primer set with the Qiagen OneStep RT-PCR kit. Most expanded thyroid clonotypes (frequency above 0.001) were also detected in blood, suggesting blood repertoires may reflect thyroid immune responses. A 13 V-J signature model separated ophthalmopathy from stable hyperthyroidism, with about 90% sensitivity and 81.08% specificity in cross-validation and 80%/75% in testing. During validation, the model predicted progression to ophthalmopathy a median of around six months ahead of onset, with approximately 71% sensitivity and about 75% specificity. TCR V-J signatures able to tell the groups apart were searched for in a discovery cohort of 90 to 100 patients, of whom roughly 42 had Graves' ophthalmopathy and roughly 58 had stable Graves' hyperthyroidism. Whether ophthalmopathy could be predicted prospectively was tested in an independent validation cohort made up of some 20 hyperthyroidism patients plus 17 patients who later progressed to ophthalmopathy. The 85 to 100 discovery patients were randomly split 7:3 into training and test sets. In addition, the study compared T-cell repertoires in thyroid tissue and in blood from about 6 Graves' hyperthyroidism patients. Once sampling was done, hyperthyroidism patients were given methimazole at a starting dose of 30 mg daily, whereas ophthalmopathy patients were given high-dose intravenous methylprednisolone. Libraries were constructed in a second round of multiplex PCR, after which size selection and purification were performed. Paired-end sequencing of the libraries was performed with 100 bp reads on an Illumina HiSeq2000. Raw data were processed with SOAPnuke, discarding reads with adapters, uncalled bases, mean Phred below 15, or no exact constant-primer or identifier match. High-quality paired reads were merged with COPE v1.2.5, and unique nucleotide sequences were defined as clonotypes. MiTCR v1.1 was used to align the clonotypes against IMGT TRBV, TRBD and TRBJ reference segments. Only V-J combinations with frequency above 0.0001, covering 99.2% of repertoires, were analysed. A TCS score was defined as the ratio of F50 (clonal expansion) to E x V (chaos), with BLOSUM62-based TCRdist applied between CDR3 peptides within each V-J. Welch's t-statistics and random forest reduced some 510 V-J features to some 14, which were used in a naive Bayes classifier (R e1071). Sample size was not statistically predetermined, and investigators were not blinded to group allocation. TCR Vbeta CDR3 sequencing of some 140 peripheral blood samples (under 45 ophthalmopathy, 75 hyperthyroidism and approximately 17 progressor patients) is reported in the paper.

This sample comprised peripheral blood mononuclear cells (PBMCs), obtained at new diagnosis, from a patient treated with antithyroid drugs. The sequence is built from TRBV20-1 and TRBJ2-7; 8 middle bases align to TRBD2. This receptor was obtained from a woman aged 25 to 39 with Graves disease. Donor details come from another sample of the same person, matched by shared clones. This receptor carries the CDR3 CSAIAGSSYEQYF. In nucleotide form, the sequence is TGCAGTGCTATAGCGGGGAGTTCCTACGAGCAGTACTTC.